This T cell receptor beta chain emerged from a study of blood T cell repertoires in COVID-19. Turning to the study itself: Sites in the United States, Italy and Spain provided acute and convalescent COVID-19 samples. PBMCs, B-cell-depleted T cells, or T cells provided the cDNA or gDNA that made up the material.

The germline V gene encodes CDR1 SGDLS and CDR2 YYNGEE. Unmatched junction bases numbered 6, after V lost 4 bases and J lost 8 bases. There are 14 residues in the CDR3. Original analysis: Reference gene primer amplification gave nucleated cell count estimates. The method was immunoSEQ multiplex PCR; TCRdb's version includes in-frame clones alone and lacks a portion of them. V, J and clone size derive from that table, while D and trimming were established from the DNA sequence. The sample shows about 250,000 clones, roughly 80% of them seen only once. This TCR came from a man in his forties or fifties with active or convalescent COVID-19. The genes are TRBV9 and TRBJ1-2, with TRBD1 identical over 12 bases. The sample was peripheral blood. In DNA, the CDR3 is TGTGCCAGCAGCCCAGGGACAGGGGGCAACGGCTACACCTTC. Translating gives CASSPGTGGNGYTF.